Below, 18 T cell receptor beta chains from the same sample are listed, as sequenced in a study of OX40 agonist ivuxolimab in advanced cancers. Method: immunoSEQ multiplex PCR; TCRdb's copy keeps in-frame clones and lacks some. This repertoire shows 55,000 to 70,000 clones, approximately 80% found once; its top ten account for roughly 2.6%. This specimen was CD4+ or CD8+ T cells sorted from blood, taken in a trial of the OX40 agonist ivuxolimab. These receptors all stem from an adult with an advanced solid tumor such as melanoma, head and neck, liver or kidney cancer.

The DNA of the CDR3 is TGCGCCAGCAGCCAACAGGGCTGGACTGAAGCTTTCTTT. Translation: CASSQQGWTEAFF. V gene TRBV4-1 combines with J gene TRBJ1-1, with a possible D match to TRBD1 (5 bases). CDR1 and CDR2 (germline): MGHRA, YSYEKL. The CDR3 is 13 amino acids. Trimming removed 2 bases from V and 5 bases from J, with 9 bases in between.

V gene TRBV5-1 combines with J gene TRBJ1-1, with D possibly matching TRBD1 (5 bases). The length of the CDR3 is 15 residues. Germline V CDR1 and CDR2: SGHRS, YFSETQ. Trimming took off 2 bases at V and 2 bases at J, with 13 bases between the two ends. DNA of the CDR3: TGCGCCAGCAGCTTAGACAGCGGGCTCAACACTGAAGCTTTCTTT. Translation: CASSLDSGLNTEAFF.

This rearrangement joins TRBV5-1 to TRBJ1-3; the D gene is possibly TRBD1 (5 bases). V lost 0 bases, J lost 4 bases, and 11 bases lay in between. This CDR3 contains 15 residues. Looked up from germline, CDR1 is SGHRS and CDR2 is YFSETQ. The CDR3 DNA is TGCGCCAGCAGCTTGGATGGACAAATGGGAAACACCATATATTTT. Translating it yields CASSLDGQMGNTIYF.

The chain couples TRBV18 to TRBJ2-2; D is possibly TRBD2 (6 bases). This CDR3 has 15 residues. Per germline, CDR1 KGHSH and CDR2 LQKENI. V lost 1 base to trimming and J lost 4 bases, with 10 bases between them. The DNA of the CDR3 is TGTGCCAGCTCACCACGGGGTAGCGGCACCGGGGAGCTGTTTTTT. Its protein product is CASSPRGSGTGELFF.

J is TRBJ2-1 and V is TRBV27; possibly TRBD1 for D (6 bases). CDR1 is MNHEY, CDR2 SMNVEV, per germline (reference sequence). This CDR3 is 13 amino acids long. V was trimmed by 5 bases and J by 5 bases, leaving 10 bases between them. CDR3 loop: CASSIRGNNEQFF. For the CDR3, the DNA is TGTGCCAGCAGTATCAGGGGAAACAATGAGCAGTTCTTC.

The chain links TRBV6-5 to TRBJ1-5, with D perhaps matching TRBD1 (5 bases). Germline values: CDR1 MNHEY, CDR2 SVGAGI. V was cut by 10 bases and J by 3 bases, with 16 bases left in between. The CDR3 extends over 14 amino acids. CDR3 sequence: CATRAGGNNQPQHF. The CDR3 bases are TGTGCCACCCGGGCCGGGGGAAACAATCAGCCCCAGCATTTT.

The J gene is TRBJ1-1, the V gene TRBV6-1, with 7 bases fitting TRBD1. Germline trimming cut 7 bases from V and 4 bases from J; bases unmatched to any gene: 12. The CDR3 is 15 amino acids. In germline, CDR1 is MNHNS, CDR2 SASEGT. CDR3 nucleotide sequence: TGTGCCAGCACCCGCGAGGCACAGGGGCTCACTGAAGCTTTCTTT. It translates to CASTREAQGLTEAFF.

The chain links TRBV4-1 to TRBJ2-5, with 7 nucleotides matching TRBD2. The CDR3 is made up of 16 amino acids. The trim removed 2 bases at V and 4 bases at J, leaving 10 bases unmatched. Germline CDR1 MGHRA, CDR2 YSYEKL. CDR3 residues: CASSQTVQRGGETQYF. The CDR3 DNA reads TGCGCCAGCAGCCAAACCGTCCAGCGGGGAGGAGAGACCCAGTACTTC.

The V gene is TRBV19, the J gene TRBJ1-5; D ambiguous. The CDR3 runs to 15 residues. V lost 3 bases to trimming and J lost 2 bases, with 11 bases between them. The germline V gene encodes CDR1 LNHDA and CDR2 SQIVND (reference sequence). CDR3 bases: TGTGCCAGTAGTATCCCCGGACTGGGCAATCAGCCCCAGCATTTT. The encoded protein is CASSIPGLGNQPQHF.

Written as DNA, the CDR3 is TGTGCCAGCTCACGAGCCGATGGGACCCAGTACTTC. It codes for CASSRADGTQYF. J is TRBJ2-5 and V is TRBV18; no firm D call. V was pared by 4 bases and J by 7 bases, with 10 bases between. Germline V gives CDR1 KGHSH, CDR2 LQKENI. This CDR3 contains 12 residues.

This rearrangement joins TRBV7-9 to TRBJ2-7, with D possibly TRBD2 on 6 matching bases. CDR1 is SEHNR, CDR2 FQNEAQ, per germline (reference sequence). V was pared by 8 bases and J by 0 bases, with 14 bases between. The CDR3 totals 14 residues. The CDR3 nucleotides read TGTGCCAGCGGTGCGGGACTCCACTCCTACGAGCAGTACTTC. This encodes CASGAGLHSYEQYF.

The V gene is TRBV4-1, the J gene TRBJ2-7; weak D call: TRBD2 (5 bases). Germline assignment: CDR1 MGHRA and CDR2 YSYEKL. V lost 0 bases and J 6 bases, leaving 12 bases between the germline ends. CDR3 length: 14 residues. The CDR3, as DNA: TGCGCCAGCAGCCAAGATAGGCTAGCTAGCGAGCAGTACTTC. Translated: CASSQDRLASEQYF.

The rearrangement joins TRBV6-6 to TRBJ1-1, with a tentative D call TRBD1 (5 bases). V was trimmed by 6 bases and J by 3 bases, leaving 17 bases between them. CDR1 is MNHNY and CDR2 is SVGAGI in the germline V gene (reference sequence). CDR3 length: 15 residues. The CDR3 region has the DNA TGTGCCAGCAGCCGCCCCGGGGGATTTGACACTGAAGCTTTCTTT. Protein sequence: CASSRPGGFDTEAFF.

The chain couples TRBV29-1 to TRBJ1-1; D is ambiguous. CDR1 is SQVTM, CDR2 ANQGSEA, per germline. The V end lost 4 bases, the J end lost 2 bases, and 8 bases lay between the germline ends. The length of the CDR3 is 12 residues. The CDR3 nucleotides are TGCAGCGTTGGTTTAGGAAACACTGAAGCTTTCTTT. The encoded protein is CSVGLGNTEAFF.

V is TRBV9 and J is TRBJ2-1; 9 bases align to TRBD2. CDR3 length: 15 residues. V lost 1 base, J lost 8 bases, and 7 bases stayed unmatched. Germline CDR1 SGDLS, CDR2 YYNGEE. Here the CDR3 DNA reads TGTGCCAGCAGCGTAAGAAGCGGGGGGACCCATGAGCAGTTCTTC. Its translation is CASSVRSGGTHEQFF. The whole variable domain, filled in from reference TRBV9 and TRBJ2-1, reads DSGVTQTPKHLITATGQRVTLRCSPRSGDLSVYWYQQSLDQGLQFLIQYYNGEERAKGNILERFSAQQFPDLHSELNLSSLELGDSALYFCASSVRSGGTHEQFFGPGTRLTVL.

V gene TRBV5-1 combines with J gene TRBJ1-4; a weak D match, TRBD1 (5 bases). Trimming pared 0 bases from V and 6 bases from J, leaving 12 bases between. Per germline, CDR1 SGHRS and CDR2 YFSETQ. The CDR3 is made up of 15 amino acids. The CDR3 sequence: CASSLGQGKDEKLFF. CDR3 nucleotides: TGCGCCAGCAGCTTGGGGCAGGGAAAGGATGAAAAACTGTTTTTT.

This chain uses TRBV28 with TRBJ1-6; TRBD1 might be the D (5 bases). The V and J ends lost 5 bases and 7 bases respectively, with 12 bases between them. The CDR3 is 14 amino acids. Germline V gene sequence: CDR1 MDHEN, CDR2 SYDVKM. This chain's CDR3 is CASSPGRQNSPLHF. The CDR3 coding sequence is TGTGCCAGCAGTCCGGGACGGCAAAATTCACCCCTCCACTTT. Full variable domain (outside the CDR3, taken from reference TRBV28 and TRBJ1-6): DVKVTQSSRYLVKRTGEKVFLECVQDMDHENMFWYRQDPGLGLRLIYFSYDVKMKEKGDIPEGYSVSREKKERFSLILESASTNQTSMYLCASSPGRQNSPLHFGNGTRLTVT.

The chain couples TRBV2 to TRBJ1-4, with D perhaps matching TRBD1 (5 bases). Germline CDR1 is SNHLY and CDR2 is FYNNEI. V was pared by 9 bases and J by 6 bases, with 14 bases between. CDR3 length: 13 amino acids. The CDR3 sequence: CASRGGFDEKLFF. CDR3 coding DNA: TGTGCCAGTCGTGGGGGGTTTGATGAAAAACTGTTTTTT.